This TCR beta chain was captured in a study of blood T cells in healthy people across ages. Study-wide findings and caveats: It was held that the diversity estimates obtained from one million T cells were underestimates. Diversity of TCR beta per million T cells declined in a roughly linear way with age.

The CDR3 contains 12 residues. Germline V gives CDR1 DFQATT, CDR2 SNEGSKA (reference sequence). Losses at the gene ends were 6 bases for V and 4 bases for J; bases not matched to a gene: 3. Healthy Russian Caucasian donors spanned ages about 6 to 100 years. Every sample had a minimum of 6.5 million PBMCs isolated. Primed by a sample-barcoded 5' primer and a J-beta primer mix, a second PCR proceeded for 7 to 11 cycles. Using its own MiXCR run on the 5' RACE reads, TCRdb lists one record per CDR3 protein. The profile shows 1.5 million to 1.9 million distinct CDR3 sequences, around 40% of them singletons. Notes on this clonotype: Antigen unknown.

This TCR came from a woman aged 18-29 years in good health. The source material was blood. The chain carries TRBV20-1 and TRBJ2-5; 9 bases match TRBD2. DNA for the CDR3: TGCAGTGCCCGACTAGCGGCAGAGACCCAGTACTTC. Translated: CSARLAAETQYF.